These 8 T cell receptor beta chains originate from one sample sequenced in a study of chemoradiotherapy in HPV16-positive cancers. The repertoire was sequenced with immunoSEQ multiplex PCR; TCRdb's copy has only in-frame clones and lacks some. This table holds 20,000 to 30,000 clones, over 75% found once. The sample was blood, taken from a patient who underwent chemoradiotherapy. These receptors were taken from a human donor with HPV-associated anogenital cancer.

Written as DNA, the CDR3 is TGTGCCAGCAGTGCGGACACACGGACCCCAGCTTTCTTT. This translates into CASSADTRTPAFF. The V gene is TRBV6-1, the J gene TRBJ1-1; possible D gene TRBD1, 5 bases. The CDR3 totals 13 residues. Per germline, CDR1 MNHNS and CDR2 SASEGT. Trimming shortened V by 4 bases and J by 10 bases, and 16 bases separated the two germline ends.

The rearrangement uses TRBV2 and TRBJ2-2, with D possibly TRBD1 on 7 matching bases. Between the trimmed V and J ends, which lost 1 base and 6 bases, there was a span of 24 bases. Germline CDR1 SNHLY, CDR2 FYNNEI. The length of the CDR3 is 19 residues. The CDR3 region is CASSEGRVYTGASSGELFF. The CDR3, as DNA: TGTGCCAGCAGTGAAGGGAGGGTTTATACAGGGGCGTCGTCCGGGGAGCTGTTTTTT.

The genes are TRBV4-1 and TRBJ1-5; perhaps TRBD1 as D (6 bases). V was shortened by 0 bases and J by 3 bases, with 15 bases between the two germline ends. Per the germline V gene, CDR1 is MGHRA and CDR2 is YSYEKL. The CDR3 has 17 amino acids. In DNA form, the CDR3 reads TGCGCCAGCAGCCAAGATCGGGGGAGGGGGATCAATCAGCCCCAGCATTTT. Translating gives CASSQDRGRGINQPQHF.

This clone was detected once. J is TRBJ2-7 and V is TRBV4-3; TRBD1 might be the D (6 bases). The CDR3 extends over 16 amino acids. The V gene lost 0 bases and the J gene lost 0 bases, with 12 bases spanning the gap. Germline V gene sequence: CDR1 LGHNA, CDR2 YSLEER. The chain's CDR3 is CASSQDRAGVSYEQYF. The CDR3 DNA sequence: TGCGCCAGCAGCCAAGATCGGGCAGGGGTCTCCTACGAGCAGTACTTC.

The chain is built from TRBV5-1 and TRBJ2-7; tentatively, D is TRBD1 (6 bases). The CDR3 is made up of 16 amino acids. The germline V and J ends were trimmed by 3 bases and 3 bases, with 19 bases remaining between them. Germline values: CDR1 SGHRS, CDR2 YFSETQ. The CDR3 is CASSSPTGTFRYEQYF. For the CDR3, the DNA is TGCGCCAGCAGCTCCCCGACCGGGACATTTCGCTACGAGCAGTACTTC. Supplemented by reference TRBV5-1 and TRBJ2-7, the full variable domain reads KAGVTQTPRYLIKTRGQQVTLSCSPISGHRSVSWYQQTPGQGLQFLFEYFSETQRNKGNFPGRFSGRQFSNSRSEMNVSTLELGDSALYLCASSSPTGTFRYEQYFGPGTRLTVT.

This sequence joins TRBV5-1 and TRBJ2-5; 10 bases are a match to TRBD1. There are 14 residues in the CDR3. Germline CDR1 and CDR2: SGHRS and YFSETQ. V trimming: 5 bases; J trimming: 5 bases; junction bases outside the gene matches: 6. Written as DNA, the CDR3 is TGCGCCAGCAGACTCGACAGGGGGCGCGAGACCCAGTACTTC. It translates to CASRLDRGRETQYF.

The rearrangement joins TRBV5-6 to TRBJ2-6, with D unclear. The V and J ends lost 2 bases and 3 bases respectively, with 9 bases between them. This CDR3 comprises 15 residues. Looked up from germline, CDR1 is SGHDT and CDR2 is YYEEEE. CDR3 in DNA: TGTGCCAGCAGCTTTCCGACAAATGGGGCCAACGTCCTGACTTTC. It translates to CASSFPTNGANVLTF.

The rearrangement links TRBV7-9 to TRBJ2-5; unclear D gene. V lost 4 bases and J 4 bases, leaving 13 bases between the germline ends. Germline lookup yields CDR1 SEHNR and CDR2 FQNEAQ (reference sequence). This CDR3 is 14 amino acids long. The CDR3 loop reads CASSSPGLTETQYF. Here the CDR3 DNA reads TGTGCCAGCAGCTCGCCGGGTTTAACAGAGACCCAGTACTTC.